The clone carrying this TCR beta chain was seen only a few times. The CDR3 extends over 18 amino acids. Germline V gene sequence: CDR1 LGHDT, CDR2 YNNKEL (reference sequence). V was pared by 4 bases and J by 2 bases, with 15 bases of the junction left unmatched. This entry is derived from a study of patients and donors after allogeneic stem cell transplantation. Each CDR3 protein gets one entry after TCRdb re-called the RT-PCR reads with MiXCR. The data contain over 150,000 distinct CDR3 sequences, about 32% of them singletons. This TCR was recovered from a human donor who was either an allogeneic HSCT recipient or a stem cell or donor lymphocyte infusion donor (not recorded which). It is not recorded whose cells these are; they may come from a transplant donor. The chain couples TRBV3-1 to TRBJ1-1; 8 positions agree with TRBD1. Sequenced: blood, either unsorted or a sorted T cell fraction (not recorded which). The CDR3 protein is CASSPTDRDGGGNTEAFF. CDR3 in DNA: TGTGCCAGCAGCCCCACGGACAGGGACGGTGGAGGAAACACTGAAGCTTTCTTT.